The 29 T cell receptor beta chains listed next were all sequenced from one sample in a study of post-analysis software for immune sequencing data. General study findings and limits: TRBV5-6, TRBV5-1 and TRBV20-1 belonged to a set of about five TRBV segments that were more frequent in patients than controls.

Included in the TCR beta cDNA libraries were unique molecular identifiers. TCRdb re-called the PCR reads with MiXCR, one entry per CDR3 protein. The sample includes about 760,000 distinct CDR3 sequences, 25% to 30% of them seen just once. Their recognized antigens are unknown. The sequencing sample was made of blood. The receptors here all came from a girl aged 10 to 17 with multiple sclerosis.

In its sample, this clonotype was seen a few times. The V gene is TRBV28, the J gene TRBJ2-5, with 8 positions matching TRBD1. This CDR3 contains 14 residues. From germline, CDR1 is MDHEN and CDR2 SYDVKM. The junction had 5 bases not matched to a gene; V was cut back by 5 bases and J by 3 bases. The CDR3, as DNA: TGTGCCAGCAGTCCTCCGGGACAGGAAGAGACCCAGTACTTC. Protein: CASSPPGQEETQYF.

This chain links TRBV18 with TRBJ2-1, with 8 nucleotides matching TRBD1. CDR1 is KGHSH and CDR2 is LQKENI in the germline V gene. Unmatched junction bases numbered 6, after V lost 4 bases and J lost 1 base. This CDR3 comprises 16 residues. The chain's CDR3 is CASSLGQGGSYNEQFF. DNA of the CDR3: TGTGCCAGCTCACTTGGACAGGGTGGGTCCTACAATGAGCAGTTCTTC.

Of note for this clonotype: One end of the junction varies from germline; a read error may be responsible. The chain links TRBV2 to TRBJ1-2; D gene uncertain. In germline, CDR1 is SNHLY, CDR2 FYNNEI. The CDR3 runs to 12 residues. CDR3 residues: CASSERNCGYTF. The CDR3 coding sequence is TGTGCCAGCAGTGAGAGGAACTGTGGCTACACCTTC.

There are a few counts of this clonotype. The chain employs TRBV7-2 and TRBJ2-5; D is ambiguous. The CDR3 loop spans 16 amino acids. With 6 bases removed from V and 1 base from J, the gap between germline ends came to 18 bases. Germline CDR1 is SGHTA and CDR2 is FQGNSA. The CDR3 DNA reads TGTGCCAGCAGTCTCTCTGACACTGACTTCCAAGAGACCCAGTACTTC. It specifies CASSLSDTDFQETQYF.

The chain employs TRBV29-1 and TRBJ1-1, with D hard to call. Deletions cut 1 base from V and 10 bases from J, with 13 bases between. Germline CDR1 SQVTM, CDR2 ANQGSEA. CDR3 length: 12 residues. CDR3 bases: TGCAGCGTTGAAGGTCGGGGTCCCGGAGCTTTCTTT. Translated, it gives CSVEGRGPGAFF.

This chain links TRBV14 with TRBJ2-2; TRBD1 matches at 7 bases. The CDR3 spans 16 residues. The V and J ends lost 4 bases and 4 bases, in that order; junction bases with no gene match: 9. Looked up from germline, CDR1 is SGHDN and CDR2 is FVKESK. CDR3 coding DNA: TGTGCCAGCAGCCCCCGACAGGGCGTTGCCACCGGGGAGCTGTTTTTT. Its translation: CASSPRQGVATGELFF.

The rearrangement uses TRBV18 and TRBJ2-1, with 9 bases that match TRBD2. The V gene's germline CDR1 is KGHSH and CDR2 LQKENI. This CDR3 region has 15 residues. V shed 8 bases and J 1 base; nucleotides not matched to a gene: 6. The CDR3 region has the DNA TGTGCCAGCAAGGGACTAGCCAAATCCTACAATGAGCAGTTCTTC. Protein product: CASKGLAKSYNEQFF.

J is TRBJ1-4 and V is TRBV25-1; D ambiguous. Germline CDR1 and CDR2: MGHDK and SYGVNS. V lost 1 base, J lost 5 bases, and 8 bases lay in between. The CDR3 has 14 residues. Here the CDR3 reads CASSESNPNEKLFF. The CDR3 bases are TGTGCCAGCAGTGAATCTAACCCGAATGAAAAACTGTTTTTT.

A few counts support this clonotype. The chain is built from TRBV2 and TRBJ2-5, with TRBD1 identical over 7 bases. The closer fit of TRBJ2-7 to the DNA end suggests the J call may be wrong. Germline CDR1 SNHLY, CDR2 FYNNEI. The CDR3 has 16 residues. This chain's CDR3 is CASSLEQGPAYYEQYF. The CDR3 DNA reads as TGTGCCAGCAGCCTTGAACAGGGGCCGGCCTACTACGAGCAGTACTTC.

V usage is TRBV6-6 and J usage is TRBJ1-2, with D hard to call. V was clipped by 6 bases and J by 8 bases, with 16 bases between them. Per the germline V gene, CDR1 is MNHNY and CDR2 is SVGAGI (reference sequence). CDR3 length: 13 amino acids. The CDR3 loop reads CASRTEGVYGYTF. DNA of the CDR3: TGTGCCAGCAGGACTGAGGGTGTGTACGGCTACACCTTC.

This clonotype was seen more than once but under ten times. This chain joins TRBV29-1 and TRBJ2-3; D remains unclear. V was cut by 3 bases and J by 0 bases, with 10 bases left in between. The CDR3 loop spans 14 amino acids. The V gene's germline CDR1 is SQVTM and CDR2 ANQGSEA. The DNA of the CDR3 is TGCAGCGTTGATGAACCTCTTAGCACAGATACGCAGTATTTT. Its protein product is CSVDEPLSTDTQYF.

This clonotype was counted only a few times. The chain combines TRBV4-1 with TRBJ1-5; D is ambiguous. V lost 1 base, J lost 6 bases, and 13 bases lay in between. The germline V gene encodes CDR1 MGHRA and CDR2 YSYEKL. The CDR3 extends over 15 amino acids. CDR3 protein: CASSQVRGRSQPQHF. The DNA of the CDR3 is TGCGCCAGCAGCCAAGTACGTGGGCGTAGTCAGCCCCAGCATTTT.

This clonotype was picked up a small number of times. This sequence joins TRBV7-8 and TRBJ2-1, with 14 bases fitting TRBD2. The CDR3 consists of 16 residues. Germline trimming cut 4 bases from V and 9 bases from J; bases unmatched to any gene: 8. Germline CDR1 SGHVS, CDR2 FQNEAQ. CDR3: CASSSGTSGRNVEQFF. The DNA of the CDR3 is TGTGCCAGCAGCTCGGGGACTAGCGGGAGAAACGTTGAGCAGTTCTTC.

The chain employs TRBV7-2 and TRBJ1-4; D is ambiguous. This CDR3 region has 16 residues. Trimming stripped 0 bases from V and 7 bases from J, with 15 bases between. Germline V CDR1 and CDR2: SGHTA, FQGNSA. CDR3 residues: CASSLAPAGSGEKLFF. For the CDR3, the DNA is TGTGCCAGCAGCTTAGCCCCGGCGGGGTCGGGTGAAAAACTGTTTTTT.

The J gene is TRBJ1-5, the V gene TRBV6-5; the D is unclear. The V end lost 3 bases, the J end lost 6 bases, and 12 bases lay between the germline ends. Germline V lookup: CDR1 MNHEY, CDR2 SVGAGI. CDR3 length: 14 residues. The CDR3 nucleotides read TGTGCCAGCAGTTATCGAAGGGAAGGTCAGCCCCAGCATTTT. Encoded protein: CASSYRREGQPQHF.

Only a few counts were recorded for this clonotype. V and J are TRBV7-2 and TRBJ2-1; 7 bases line up with TRBD1. Germline V lookup: CDR1 SGHTA, CDR2 FQGNSA. V shed 6 bases, J shed 5 bases, and the junction held 10 bases outside the gene matches. CDR3 size: 15 residues. CDR3 sequence: CASRTRRGRHNEQFF. CDR3 DNA sequence: TGTGCCAGCAGGACTCGTAGGGGGCGTCACAATGAGCAGTTCTTC.

V and J are TRBV6-2 or TRBV6-3 and TRBJ2-1; TRBD2 matches at 7 bases. The CDR3 is 15 amino acids. The J segment lost 8 bases and the V segment lost 1 base, leaving 8 bases of the junction unmatched. The germline gives CDR1 MNHEY, CDR2 SVGEGT. For the CDR3, the DNA is TGTGCCAGCAGTTACTTGGGGGAGGGAATGGATGAGCAGTTCTTC. It specifies CASSYLGEGMDEQFF.

The chain is built from TRBV29-1 and TRBJ1-2; D gene unclear. Between the trimmed V and J ends, which lost 1 base and 0 bases, there was a span of 9 bases. Germline lookup yields CDR1 SQVTM and CDR2 ANQGSEA. This CDR3 region has 14 residues. CDR3 coding DNA: TGCAGCGTTGAAGTCCGGACTACTAACTATGGCTACACCTTC. Protein: CSVEVRTTNYGYTF.

The chain uses TRBV12-3 or TRBV12-4 and TRBJ1-2, with TRBD1 identical over 9 bases. Trimming cost V 6 bases and J 7 bases; bases outside gene matches: 6. CDR3 size: 13 residues. CDR3 amino acids: CASSLGTGTGYTF. CDR3 in DNA: TGTGCCAGCAGCCTCGGGACAGGGACTGGCTACACCTTC.

This chain uses TRBV20-1 with TRBJ2-7; 8 bases are a match to TRBD1. V was pared by 6 bases and J by 4 bases, with 20 bases of the junction left unmatched. The CDR3 length is 17 residues. Germline-derived CDR1 and CDR2 are DFQATT and SNEGSKA (reference sequence). The CDR3 sequence: CSAPPSGQVVTSYEQYF. In nucleotides, the CDR3 is TGCAGTGCCCCGCCATCGGGACAGGTTGTAACTTCGTACGAGCAGTACTTC.

The chain uses TRBV6-1 and TRBJ1-2; D might be TRBD1 (5 bases). Germline-derived CDR1 and CDR2 are MNHNS and SASEGT. V lost 2 bases and J 6 bases, leaving 10 bases between the germline ends. This CDR3 contains 13 residues. The CDR3: CASSERRGHGYTF. Written as DNA, the CDR3 is TGTGCCAGCAGTGAACGAAGGGGTCATGGCTACACCTTC.

This clonotype was counted only a few times. J is TRBJ2-5 and V is TRBV10-3; unclear D gene. With 2 bases removed from V and 5 bases from J, the gap between germline ends came to 12 bases. CDR3 length: 14 residues. CDR1 and CDR2 (germline): ENHRY, SYGVKD. CDR3 sequence reads: CAISEGQVEETQYF. CDR3 DNA sequence: TGTGCCATCAGTGAGGGGCAGGTCGAGGAGACCCAGTACTTC.

The chain recombines TRBV9 with TRBJ1-5; the match to TRBD1 covers 10 bases. This CDR3 region has 14 residues. Trimming took 3 bases from V and 7 from J; bases not matched to a gene: 4. Germline V gene data show CDR1 as SGDLS and CDR2 as YYNGEE. CDR3 coding DNA: TGTGCCAGCAGCGCCGGGACAGGGGCCCAGCCCCAGCATTTT. Translated: CASSAGTGAQPQHF.

This clonotype has a count of ten or more. This chain uses TRBV5-1 with TRBJ2-7; D not resolved. Germline V CDR1 and CDR2: SGHRS, YFSETQ. V was clipped by 2 bases and J by 2 bases, with 8 bases between them. CDR3 length: 13 residues. The DNA of the CDR3 is TGCGCCAGCAGCTTCGTCACAACCTACGAGCAGTACTTC. It codes for CASSFVTTYEQYF. The full variable domain, completed using reference TRBV5-1 and TRBJ2-7, is KAGVTQTPRYLIKTRGQQVTLSCSPISGHRSVSWYQQTPGQGLQFLFEYFSETQRNKGNFPGRFSGRQFSNSRSEMNVSTLELGDSALYLCASSFVTTYEQYFGPGTRLTVT.

The chain carries TRBV20-1 and TRBJ2-5; perhaps TRBD2 as D (5 bases). V was clipped by 1 base and J by 1 base, with 13 bases between them. The CDR3 totals 15 residues. Germline V gives CDR1 DFQATT, CDR2 SNEGSKA (reference sequence). This chain's CDR3 is CSARVVLAIQETQYF. The CDR3 DNA sequence: TGCAGTGCTAGAGTCGTCCTAGCTATCCAAGAGACCCAGTACTTC.

This clonotype was detected many times. Germline is not matched at one junction end, which may reflect a read error. The chain links TRBV7-7 to TRBJ2-5, with D perhaps matching TRBD1 (7 bases). The germline V gene encodes CDR1 SSHAT and CDR2 FNYEAQ (reference sequence). The CDR3 is made up of 15 amino acids. The CDR3 nucleotides read TGTGCTAGCAGCTTAGGAGGGGGCGCTATAGAGACCCAGTACTTC. Encoded protein: CASSLGGGAIETQYF.

The genes are TRBV24-1 and TRBJ1-5; 7 bases agree with TRBD1. J gave up 2 bases and V 7 bases, and 4 bases lay outside the gene matches. CDR1 and CDR2 from the germline V gene are KGHDR and SFDVKD. The CDR3 is made up of 14 amino acids. The CDR3 protein is CATSGTEGNQPQHF. CDR3 sequence (DNA): TGTGCCACCAGCGGGACAGAAGGCAATCAGCCCCAGCATTTT.

This clonotype has more than one count but fewer than ten. The V gene is TRBV6-2 or TRBV6-3, the J gene TRBJ2-4, with D maybe TRBD2 (5 bases). The CDR3 runs to 13 residues. The ends were cut back, 5 bases at V and 4 bases at J, with 9 bases in the middle. Germline loops: CDR1 MNHEY, CDR2 SVGEGT. The CDR3 nucleotides read TGTGCCAGCAGTAGAGGGCAGAAAAACATTCAGTACTTC. This sequence encodes CASSRGQKNIQYF.

This chain links TRBV12-3 or TRBV12-4 with TRBJ1-2; D is undetermined. Trimming pared 3 bases from V and 8 bases from J, leaving 13 bases between. The length of the CDR3 is 13 residues. The CDR3 region has the DNA TGTGCCAGCAGTTTCAGTCCTGCGAGGGGCTACACCTTC. This encodes CASSFSPARGYTF.